The present TCR beta chain was sequenced within a study of blood T cells in healthy people across ages. Whole-study context: Template switching captured about one barcoded beta molecule per two T cells.

Combining a sample-barcoded 5' primer with a J-beta primer mix, a second PCR ran for about 7 to 12 cycles. A template-switch adaptor containing 12 random nucleotides labeled each cDNA molecule. TCRdb re-derived calls from the 5' RACE reads in MiXCR, one entry per CDR3 protein. The repertoire holds hundreds of thousands of distinct CDR3 sequences, with 40% to 50% as singletons. About this clonotype: Antigen: not known.

V lost 7 bases, J lost 8 bases, and 8 bases lay in between. The CDR3 has 10 amino acids. Germline V CDR1 and CDR2: DFQATT, SNEGSKA (reference sequence). Study-level points and caveats: Estimated diversity that came from one million T cells was considered an underestimate.

This chain joins TRBV20-1 and TRBJ1-4; D gene ambiguous. The clonotype comes from a man in his 60s in good health. The sequencing sample was made of blood. The CDR3 DNA reads TGCAGTGGAAGTGGGGAAAAACTGTTTTTT. This encodes CSGSGEKLFF.